This TCR beta chain was captured by sequencing in a study of beta chain features in type 1 diabetes. The CDR3 length is 17 residues. Since all of the isolated RNA was reverse transcribed, expressed TCRB transcripts were what got sequenced. The table came from immunoSEQ multiplex PCR; TCRdb's copy has only in-frame clones and leaves some out. The table includes 140,000 or so clones, roughly a tenth detected once. Sequencing was done on a sample of naive CD4+ T cells from blood. V is TRBV1 and J is TRBJ2-3; the table's D call, TRBD2, was not checked against the DNA. TRBV1 is termed a pseudogene. This receptor was identified in a man between 18 and 35 years old in good health. The CDR3 nucleotides are TGCACCAGCAGCCAAGCGGAGCGGGGCCCCTTCACAGATACGCAGTATTTT. The encoded protein is CTSSQAERGPFTDTQYF.